This is a list of T cell receptor beta chains from one sample in a study of shared clonotypes between healthy human individuals. TCRdb's copy holds only in-frame clones and misses some; the assay was immunoSEQ multiplex PCR. The table shows about 2.4 million clones, with 90% to 95% occurring only once. Sequencing was performed on naive CD4+ T cells from PBMCs. The receptors shown here come from a man aged 18 to 29 in good health. Some clones in this sample may be carry-over from other donors' samples. CDR3s include the opening cysteine and the closing phenylalanine or tryptophan. D genes are given only for firm matches. Clone size is stated in some rows and not others, as once, few, many or a class when expanded.

d_call	v_call	clone_size	j_call	cdr3_aa	cdr3_nt
-	TRBV7-9	-	TRBJ1-4	CASSLAGQEAELFF	TGTGCCAGCAGCTTAGCCGGGCAAGAAGCAGAACTGTTTTTT
-	TRBV2	-	TRBJ1-5	CASSASSGSNQPQHF	TGTGCCAGCAGTGCCTCTTCTGGGAGCAATCAGCCCCAGCATTTT
-	TRBV28	-	TRBJ1-1	CASTNPAAGSDTEAFF	TGTGCCAGCACCAACCCCGCCGCGGGGTCGGACACTGAAGCTTTCTTT
TRBD1	TRBV5-3	-	TRBJ2-2	CARSLWQGVPNSKTNTGELFF	TGTGCCAGAAGCTTGTGGCAGGGGGTCCCAAATTCCAAAACAAACACCGGGGAGCTGTTTTTT
TRBD2	TRBV19	-	TRBJ2-7	CASSMAGTSGSYEQYF	TGTGCCAGTAGTATGGCGGGGACTAGCGGTTCCTACGAGCAGTACTTC
-	TRBV7-3	-	TRBJ1-2	CASSLPPTPSGGYTF	TGTGCCAGCAGCCTACCCCCTACGCCTTCGGGTGGCTACACCTTC
-	TRBV13	-	TRBJ2-3	CASSPRSDTQYF	TGTGCCAGCAGCCCTAGATCAGATACGCAGTATTTT
TRBD1	TRBV7-6	-	TRBJ1-4	CASSPRTGPNEKLFF	TGTGCCAGCAGCCCCCGGACAGGGCCTAATGAAAAACTGTTTTTT
-	TRBV5-4	-	TRBJ2-1	CASSSPGAWGGDEQFF	TGTGCCAGCAGCTCCCCGGGGGCGTGGGGTGGAGATGAGCAGTTCTTC
-	TRBV18	-	TRBJ1-1	CASSPRTMRQPTEAFF	TGTGCCAGCTCACCCAGGACGATGAGACAGCCCACTGAAGCTTTCTTT
TRBD1	TRBV6-5	-	TRBJ2-7	CASRLNRGQDYEQYF	TGTGCCAGCAGGTTGAACAGGGGGCAGGACTACGAGCAGTACTTC
-	TRBV5-4	-	TRBJ2-1	CASSGDPGYNEQFF	TGTGCCAGCAGCGGGGACCCAGGATACAATGAGCAGTTCTTC
-	TRBV14	-	TRBJ2-7	CASSQVRGSYEQYF	TGTGCCAGCAGCCAGGTGCGGGGCTCCTACGAGCAGTACTTC
-	TRBV2	-	TRBJ1-4	CASSEAGGRGSEKLFF	TGTGCCAGCAGTGAAGCGGGTGGGCGAGGAAGTGAAAAACTGTTTTTT
-	TRBV7-2	-	TRBJ2-1	CASSLGRFNEQFF	TGTGCCAGCAGCTTAGGTCGGTTCAATGAGCAGTTCTTC
TRBD2	TRBV5-6	-	TRBJ2-7	CASSPGLTYEQYF	TGTGCCAGCAGCCCGGGACTAACCTACGAGCAGTACTTC
-	TRBV11-2	few	TRBJ1-2	CASSLEGYGYTF	TGTGCCAGCAGCTTAGAGGGCTATGGCTACACCTTC
-	TRBV18	-	TRBJ2-5	CASSPRDGQETQYF	TGTGCCAGCTCACCAAGGGACGGCCAAGAGACCCAGTACTTC
TRBD1	TRBV7-9	once	TRBJ1-2	CASSQGQASYGYTF	TGTGCCAGCAGCCAGGGACAGGCGAGCTATGGCTACACCTTC
TRBD1	TRBV28	-	TRBJ1-1	CAVRRQGAGTEAFF	TGTGCCGTTCGCCGACAGGGGGCGGGCACTGAAGCTTTCTTT
-	TRBV7-3	-	TRBJ1-2	CASSSVPGLGYTF	TGTGCCAGCAGCTCAGTACCAGGTCTTGGCTACACCTTC
-	TRBV7-9	-	TRBJ2-7	CASRPKTSYEQYF	TGTGCCAGCAGACCAAAGACAAGCTACGAGCAGTACTTC
-	TRBV19	-	TRBJ1-4	CASTTYGDEKLFF	TGTGCCAGTACAACCTACGGTGATGAAAAACTGTTTTTT
-	TRBV27	-	TRBJ1-3	CASSLGGGVGNTIYF	TGTGCCAGCAGTTTGGGGGGTGGTGTAGGAAACACCATATATTTT
-	TRBV2	-	TRBJ1-5	CASSDGGGQPQHF	TGTGCCAGCAGCGACGGGGGTGGTCAGCCCCAGCATTTT
-	TRBV25-1	-	TRBJ2-7	CASRWLYEQYF	TGTGCCAGCCGGTGGCTTTATGAGCAGTACTTC
-	TRBV5-1	once	TRBJ2-3	CASGPLAPTDTQYF	TGCGCCAGCGGACCACTAGCTCCCACAGATACGCAGTATTTT
-	TRBV7-3	few	TRBJ1-2	CASSLTRGSYGYTF	TGTGCCAGCAGCTTAACGAGGGGTAGCTATGGCTACACCTTC
TRBD2	TRBV5-1	once	TRBJ2-3	CASSLSGTKDTQYF	TGCGCCAGCAGCTTAAGCGGGACCAAAGATACGCAGTATTTT
-	TRBV15	-	TRBJ1-3	CATSSLTRGNTIYF	TGTGCCACCAGCAGCCTGACCCGCGGAAACACCATATATTTT
-	TRBV28	-	TRBJ2-7	CASSSLFEQYF	TGTGCCAGCAGTTCCCTGTTCGAGCAGTACTTC
-	TRBV7-2	few	TRBJ1-5	CASSSGGAGTNPQHF	TGTGCCAGCAGCTCAGGAGGGGCAGGGACTAACCCCCAGCATTTT
-	TRBV5-1	-	TRBJ1-2	CASSLGPGQDGYGYTF	TGCGCCAGCAGCTTGGGTCCAGGGCAAGACGGGTATGGCTACACCTTC
-	TRBV7-6	-	TRBJ1-4	CASSPVGPGATNEKLFF	TGTGCCAGCAGCCCTGTCGGGCCCGGTGCAACTAATGAAAAACTGTTTTTT
-	TRBV19	-	TRBJ1-2	CASSIRDNSYTF	TGTGCCAGTAGTATCCGGGACAATAGCTACACCTTC
TRBD2	TRBV18	-	TRBJ2-7	CASSPGLLAGAGEQYF	TGTGCCAGCTCACCGGGACTCCTGGCGGGAGCTGGGGAGCAGTACTTC
-	TRBV5-1	once	TRBJ1-4	CASSLAPSGKGEKLFF	TGCGCCAGCAGCTTGGCCCCATCAGGGAAGGGTGAAAAACTGTTTTTT
TRBD1	TRBV6-6	-	TRBJ2-7	CASSSPGTGGIYEQYF	TGTGCCAGCAGTTCCCCCGGGACAGGGGGTATCTACGAGCAGTACTTC
-	TRBV12-5	-	TRBJ2-1	CASGLVLGQRFNEQFF	TGTGCTAGTGGTTTGGTACTCGGTCAGAGGTTCAATGAGCAGTTCTTC
TRBD1	TRBV5-1	-	TRBJ1-3	CASSLAGTGVSGNTIYF	TGCGCCAGCAGCTTGGCAGGGACAGGGGTCTCTGGAAACACCATATATTTT
-	TRBV5-4	-	TRBJ1-3	CASSLERGAGGNTIYF	TGTGCCAGCAGCTTGGAGCGAGGGGCTGGTGGAAACACCATATATTTT